The 15 T cell receptor beta chains reported below all come from one sample, sequenced in a study of blood T cell repertoires in COVID-19 (TCRdb year 2020). Libraries came from the immunoSEQ multiplex PCR assay. What TCRdb holds here is the immuneACCESS table cut down to in-frame rearrangements. Part of the clones is not present; checked against another copy, under half of the missing clones reflect an unresolved V gene, and the others are unexplained. Within this sample are about 250,000 clones, with around 88% of them counted one time only. The ten largest make up approximately 6% of the sample. Sample: peripheral blood. Receptors were obtained from a man at least 80 years old with acute or convalescent COVID-19.

The chain carries TRBV3-1 (or the pseudogene TRBV3-2) and TRBJ1-3; a possible D gene is TRBD1 (5 bases). This CDR3 has 14 amino acids. Germline V gene data show CDR1 as LGHDT and CDR2 as YNNKEL (reference sequence). With 7 bases removed from V and 0 bases from J, the gap between germline ends came to 10 bases. The CDR3 DNA reads as TGTGCCAGCACGGGGGACCACTCTGGAAACACCATATATTTT. Translated: CASTGDHSGNTIYF.

The chain recombines TRBV2 with TRBJ2-5; the match to TRBD2 covers 9 bases. Germline CDR1 and CDR2: SNHLY and FYNNEI. CDR3 size: 18 residues. Trimming took 2 bases from V and 3 from J; bases not matched to a gene: 13. CDR3 bases: TGTGCCAGCAGTGAACGCCCCGCGGTGCGGGGGGGGGAAGAGACCCAGTACTTC. This sequence encodes CASSERPAVRGGEETQYF.

This clone occurred once. The chain joins TRBV11-3 to TRBJ2-1, with D maybe TRBD1 (6 bases). Germline V lookup: CDR1 SGHNT, CDR2 YENEEA. The V and J ends lost 4 bases and 5 bases respectively, with 15 bases between them. This CDR3 has 15 residues. The CDR3 region is CASSSAGTTNNEQFF. CDR3 DNA sequence: TGTGCCAGCAGCTCAGCCGGGACAACAAACAATGAGCAGTTCTTC.

This chain links TRBV28 with TRBJ1-2, with 10 positions matching TRBD1. The CDR3 extends over 13 amino acids. Germline V gene data show CDR1 as MDHEN and CDR2 as SYDVKM. The J segment lost 7 bases and the V segment lost 5 bases, leaving 4 bases of the junction unmatched. The CDR3 sequence: CASSRQGAGGYTF. CDR3 coding DNA: TGTGCCAGCAGTCGACAGGGGGCCGGTGGCTACACCTTC.

Only a few counts were recorded for this clone. This chain uses TRBV19 with TRBJ1-5, with 7 bases matching TRBD1. CDR3 length: 14 amino acids. Unmatched junction bases numbered 4, after V lost 8 bases and J lost 0 bases. Germline V gene data show CDR1 as LNHDA and CDR2 as SQIVND (reference sequence). CDR3: CASWGDSSNQPQHF. In nucleotides, the CDR3 is TGTGCCAGTTGGGGGGACAGTAGCAATCAGCCCCAGCATTTT. Filled out from reference TRBV19 and TRBJ1-5, the complete variable domain reads DGGITQSPKYLFRKEGQNVTLSCEQNLNHDAMYWYRQDPGQGLRLIYYSQIVNDFQKGDIAEGYSVSREKKESFPLTVTSAQKNPTAFYLCASWGDSSNQPQHFGDGTRLSIL.

This chain uses TRBV3-1 (or the pseudogene TRBV3-2) with TRBJ1-3, with D unresolved. The germline gives CDR1 LGHDT, CDR2 YNNKEL (reference sequence). The CDR3 sequence is 13 residues long. Trimming removed 6 bases at V and 0 bases at J, with 6 bases between. CDR3 amino acids: CASSRISGNTIYF. DNA for the CDR3: TGTGCCAGCAGTCGTATCTCTGGAAACACCATATATTTT.

This chain uses TRBV28 with TRBJ2-7; 10 bases fit TRBD1. J lost 6 bases, V lost 3 bases, and 8 bases had no gene match. CDR1 and CDR2 (germline): MDHEN, SYDVKM. CDR3 length: 15 residues. The CDR3 here is CASSLTGTGELEQYF. DNA of the CDR3: TGTGCCAGCAGTTTGACCGGGACAGGGGAGCTCGAGCAGTACTTC.

A single count supports this clone. The chain is built from TRBV28 and TRBJ2-3, with 14 bases fitting TRBD2. CDR3 length equals 18 residues. The germline V gene encodes CDR1 MDHEN and CDR2 SYDVKM. V gave up 3 bases and J gave up 4 bases; unmatched junction bases: 9. CDR3 sequence reads: CASSFRLAGGVRADTQYF. The DNA of the CDR3 is TGTGCCAGCAGTTTCAGACTAGCGGGAGGGGTCAGGGCAGATACGCAGTATTTT.

The chain recombines TRBV11-2 with TRBJ1-2; 8 positions agree with TRBD1. The CDR3 is 13 amino acids. From germline, CDR1 is SGHAT and CDR2 FQNNGV. Germline trimming cut 3 bases from V and 8 bases from J; bases unmatched to any gene: 5. CDR3 in DNA: TGTGCCAGCAGCTTGGGCAGGGGGCAGGGCTACACCTTC. This gives the protein CASSLGRGQGYTF.

This clone showed up just a few times. The sample has other DNA sequences that encode this CDR3 too. For the CDR3, the DNA is TGTGCCAGCAGTGAAACAGGGGGCAATCAGCCCCAGCATTTT. This codes for CASSETGGNQPQHF. The chain combines TRBV6-1 with TRBJ1-5, with 7 bases aligning to TRBD1. V shed 2 bases, J shed 2 bases, and the junction held 0 bases outside the gene matches. The V gene's germline CDR1 is MNHNS and CDR2 SASEGT. The CDR3 is 14 amino acids.

V gene TRBV7-3 combines with J gene TRBJ2-2, with 9 bases fitting TRBD1. The CDR3 is made up of 14 amino acids. Per germline, CDR1 SGHTA and CDR2 FQGTGA. The V and J ends lost 5 bases and 7 bases, in that order; junction bases with no gene match: 5. CDR3 in amino acids: CASSPGTGIGELFF. DNA for the CDR3: TGTGCCAGCAGCCCCGGGACAGGGATCGGGGAGCTGTTTTTT.

The gene calls are TRBV5-4 and TRBJ2-2; TRBD1 is a possible D gene (5 bases). Per germline, CDR1 SGHNT and CDR2 YYREEE (reference sequence). Trimming shortened V by 1 base and J by 0 bases, and 7 bases separated the two germline ends. CDR3 length equals 15 residues. The CDR3 protein is CASSLRGANTGELFF. CDR3 DNA: TGTGCCAGCAGCTTGAGGGGTGCGAACACCGGGGAGCTGTTTTTT.

The chain combines TRBV11-2 with TRBJ2-3, with D possibly matching TRBD1 (6 bases). The germline V gene has CDR1 SGHAT and CDR2 FQNNGV. Trimming left V 1 base short and J 0 bases short, with 8 bases between. The CDR3 is made up of 15 amino acids. CDR3 loop: CASSLAGQSTDTQYF. CDR3 DNA: TGTGCCAGCAGCTTAGCCGGACAGAGCACAGATACGCAGTATTTT.

This clone was seen only a few times. This sample also contains other DNA sequences that code for the same CDR3. In DNA form, the CDR3 reads TGTGCCAGCAGCTTAGGACTAGCGGGGGGGGAAGAGACCCAGTACTTC. Amino acid sequence: CASSLGLAGGEETQYF. V usage is TRBV5-4 and J usage is TRBJ2-5; 15 bases are shared with TRBD2. The CDR3 contains 16 residues. The V gene's germline CDR1 is SGHNT and CDR2 YYREEE (reference sequence). The ends lost 2 bases at V and 3 bases at J; junction bases unmatched: 2.

The chain carries TRBV24-1 and TRBJ2-1; no definite D call. Germline V gene data show CDR1 as KGHDR and CDR2 as SFDVKD. V was pared by 2 bases and J by 0 bases, with 10 bases between. This CDR3 has 16 residues. This CDR3 is CATSDSVLSSYNEQFF. In nucleotides, the CDR3 is TGTGCCACCAGTGATTCTGTGCTTAGCTCCTACAATGAGCAGTTCTTC.